The source of this T cell receptor beta chain is a study of T cell changes during pregnancy in multiple sclerosis. V dropped 6 bases and J dropped 6; count of bases not matched to a gene: 1. This CDR3 comprises 12 residues. Germline CDR1 reads MNHEY; CDR2 reads SMNVEV (reference sequence). Some clones are missing from TCRdb's copy, which holds only in-frame ones; the method was immunoSEQ multiplex PCR. The sample records tens of thousands of clones, 85% to 90% being singletons. The sequence came from a female donor in good health, enrolled as a control in a pregnancy study. The chain uses TRBV27 and TRBJ2-4; TRBD1 aligns across 8 bases. Sequencing used peripheral blood, obtained in the first trimester of pregnancy. The CDR3 coding sequence is TGTGCCAGCAGCGGACAGGGAAACATTCAGTACTTC. As protein: CASSGQGNIQYF.